These 25 T cell receptor beta chains were all obtained from the same sample, sequenced in a study of a mutant IDH1 vaccine in newly diagnosed glioma. The protocol was immunoSEQ multiplex PCR, while the TCRdb copy is restricted to in-frame clones and leaves out a portion. Of 60,000 to 75,000 clones listed, over 70% are singletons. The time point: baseline, week 1 (first vaccination visit). The treatment here: pre-vaccination baseline after standard-of-care therapy. The starting material was peripheral blood mononuclear cells (PBMCs), obtained from a glioma patient treated with radiotherapy, temozolomide or both. The receptors here all came from a woman aged 18-29 years with glioma. Some clones in this sample may be carry-over from other donors' samples.

The CDR3 DNA sequence: TGTGCCAGCTCCCCCATACTAGCGGGAGTGGTAGAGACCCAGTACTTC. This gives the protein CASSPILAGVVETQYF. V gene TRBV18 combines with J gene TRBJ2-5; 11 nucleotides align to TRBD2. Germline CDR1 is KGHSH and CDR2 is LQKENI. There are 16 residues in the CDR3. Trimming at V came to 6 bases and at J to 4 bases, leaving 10 bases not matched to a gene.

This chain connects TRBV30 to TRBJ2-5; D might be TRBD1 (5 bases). Germline V CDR1 and CDR2: GTSNPN, SVGIG (reference sequence). V lost 4 bases and J lost 2, with 11 bases in between. The CDR3 has 13 residues. The CDR3 nucleotides are TGTGCCTGGACTCAGACAGCACAAGAGACCCAGTACTTC. Protein sequence: CAWTQTAQETQYF.

The V gene is TRBV4-1, the J gene TRBJ1-2; possibly TRBD1 for D (5 bases). The germline gives CDR1 MGHRA, CDR2 YSYEKL. This CDR3 region has 13 residues. With 1 base removed from V and 4 bases from J, the gap between germline ends came to 7 bases. The CDR3 loop is CASSQGQGYGYTF. CDR3 DNA sequence: TGCGCCAGCAGCCAAGGGCAGGGCTATGGCTACACCTTC.

J is TRBJ1-1 and V is TRBV13; possible D gene TRBD1, 6 bases. The CDR3 consists of 14 residues. Germline V gene sequence: CDR1 PRHDT, CDR2 FYEKMQ (reference sequence). V was cut by 3 bases and J by 4 bases, with 12 bases left in between. The CDR3 DNA is TGTGCCAGCAGCTTTTCGGGGGCGAGCACTGAAGCTTTCTTT. This gives the protein CASSFSGASTEAFF. The variable domain in full, completed from reference TRBV13 and TRBJ1-1, reads AAGVIQSPRHLIKEKRETATLKCYPIPRHDTVYWYQQGPGQDPQFLISFYEKMQSDKGSIPDRFSAQQFSDYHSELNMSSLELGDSALYFCASSFSGASTEAFFGQGTRLTVV.

The chain recombines TRBV25-1 with TRBJ2-7; D remains ambiguous. The CDR3 loop spans 13 amino acids. V was cut by 2 bases and J by 6 bases, with 11 bases left in between. Germline V gives CDR1 MGHDK, CDR2 SYGVNS. In DNA, the CDR3 is TGTGCCAGCAGTGAACACAGCAGGCGCGAGCAGTACTTC. Its protein is CASSEHSRREQYF.

This clone was picked up a small number of times. This chain links TRBV5-6 with TRBJ2-3; 12 nucleotides line up with TRBD2. J gave up 1 base and V 6 bases, and 12 bases lay outside the gene matches. Germline CDR1 reads SGHDT; CDR2 reads YYEEEE. The CDR3 contains 18 residues. The CDR3, as DNA: TGTGCCAGCACCACTCTAGCGGGAGGGCTGGGGGGCACAGATACGCAGTATTTT. It is translated as CASTTLAGGLGGTDTQYF.

This chain links TRBV5-4 with TRBJ2-2; 7 nucleotides match TRBD2. V was pared by 5 bases and J by 5 bases, with 12 bases of the junction left unmatched. The CDR3 length is 16 residues. The V gene's germline CDR1 is SGHNT and CDR2 YYREEE (reference sequence). The CDR3, as DNA: TGTGCCAGCAGAAGAGGAAGCGGGATGGGGACCGGGGAGCTGTTTTTT. Translated: CASRRGSGMGTGELFF.

The table lists this clone with a count of one. The gene calls are TRBV7-9 and TRBJ2-7; 8 nucleotides agree with TRBD1. Germline V gene lookup returns CDR1 SEHNR and CDR2 FQNEAQ (reference sequence). This CDR3 region has 14 residues. V was pared by 5 bases and J by 3 bases, with 6 bases of the junction left unmatched. The CDR3 bases are TGTGCCAGCAGCCCCCAAGGGACAGGCTACGAGCAGTACTTC. This gives the protein CASSPQGTGYEQYF.

The chain combines TRBV2 with TRBJ2-3, with a possible D match to TRBD2 (7 bases). There are 15 residues in the CDR3. The V gene's germline CDR1 is SNHLY and CDR2 FYNNEI. The V and J ends lost 7 bases and 5 bases respectively, with 19 bases between them. The CDR3 loop is CASKLGTGRGDTQYF. The CDR3 DNA reads TGTGCCAGCAAGCTGGGAACAGGGAGGGGAGATACGCAGTATTTT.

The CDR3 here is CASSQALTGYNSPLHF. The DNA for the CDR3 is TGCGCCAGCAGCCAAGCCCTTACAGGTTATAATTCACCCCTCCACTTT. This chain connects TRBV4-1 to TRBJ1-6; maybe TRBD1 (5 bases). Looked up from germline, CDR1 is MGHRA and CDR2 is YSYEKL. The CDR3 runs 16 residues. V gave up 1 base and J gave up 4 bases, with 11 bases separating them.

This clone has a single count. The chain carries TRBV6-5 and TRBJ2-3; 10 bases map to TRBD2. V lost 4 bases, J lost 4 bases, and 8 bases stayed unmatched. CDR3 length equals 16 residues. Germline loops: CDR1 MNHEY, CDR2 SVGAGI. CDR3 DNA sequence: TGTGCCAGCAGTTTGACTAGCGGGTCCCGACCAGATACGCAGTATTTT. Translation gives CASSLTSGSRPDTQYF.

The chain carries TRBV19 and TRBJ2-1, with 7 nucleotides matching TRBD1. CDR1 and CDR2 from the germline V gene are LNHDA and SQIVND (reference sequence). V lost 8 bases and J lost 10; bases outside the gene matches: 8. The CDR3 loop spans 12 amino acids. CDR3 sequence reads: CASAAGGGEQFF. CDR3 nucleotides: TGTGCCAGTGCAGCAGGGGGTGGGGAGCAGTTCTTC.

The gene calls are TRBV6-6 and TRBJ2-2; 11 bases map to TRBD2. CDR3 length: 15 residues. With V trimmed by 5 bases and J by 5 bases, 4 bases remained unmatched. Germline V gene lookup returns CDR1 MNHNY and CDR2 SVGAGI (reference sequence). This CDR3 is CASSTSGSVTGELFF. Written as DNA, the CDR3 is TGTGCCAGCAGTACTAGCGGGAGTGTAACCGGGGAGCTGTTTTTT.

The J gene is TRBJ2-7, the V gene TRBV18; TRBD1 matches 8 bases. The junction had 5 bases not matched to a gene; V was cut back by 1 base and J by 0 bases. CDR1 is KGHSH, CDR2 LQKENI, per germline. The CDR3 is 16 amino acids. CDR3 amino acids: CASSPRTGGSSYEQYF. The CDR3 DNA sequence: TGTGCCAGCTCACCACGAACAGGGGGAAGCTCCTACGAGCAGTACTTC.

V gene TRBV4-2 combines with J gene TRBJ2-5; 10 bases line up with TRBD2. Per germline, CDR1 LGHNA and CDR2 YNFKEQ. The CDR3 has 17 residues. Trimming at V came to 2 bases and at J to 0 bases, leaving 6 bases not matched to a gene. CDR3 sequence (DNA): TGTGCCAGCAGCCAAAGTCCGAGCGGGGGGGACCAAGAGACCCAGTACTTC. Protein product: CASSQSPSGGDQETQYF.

The rearrangement links TRBV5-4 to TRBJ2-7; no clear D. Germline values: CDR1 SGHNT, CDR2 YYREEE (reference sequence). The length of the CDR3 is 11 residues. Trimming removed 1 base from V and 3 bases from J, with 2 bases in between. In DNA, the CDR3 is TGTGCCAGCAGCTTGTTCTACGAGCAGTACTTC. Its translation: CASSLFYEQYF.

The chain combines TRBV19 with TRBJ2-4; TRBD1 matches at 9 bases. The junction had 8 bases not matched to a gene; V was cut back by 5 bases and J by 3 bases. Germline V lookup: CDR1 LNHDA, CDR2 SQIVND (reference sequence). The CDR3 is 16 amino acids. Written as DNA, the CDR3 is TGTGCCAGTAGTTCAAACAGGGGGCGCTACAAAAACATTCAGTACTTC. Its translation is CASSSNRGRYKNIQYF.

This chain links TRBV4-2 with TRBJ2-3, with TRBD2 matching 8 bases. The CDR3 length is 17 residues. Germline trimming cut 5 bases from V and 2 bases from J; bases unmatched to any gene: 12. Germline V lookup: CDR1 LGHNA, CDR2 YNFKEQ. CDR3 residues: CASSDGSGGANTDTQYF. In nucleotides, the CDR3 is TGTGCCAGCAGCGATGGGAGCGGGGGAGCAAACACAGATACGCAGTATTTT.

The chain has TRBV29-1 and TRBJ1-2; no clear D. This CDR3 spans 11 amino acids. Per the germline V gene, CDR1 is SQVTM and CDR2 is ANQGSEA. The CDR3 sequence: CAGVGRGGYTF. In DNA form, the CDR3 reads TGCGCGGGAGTCGGGCGGGGTGGCTACACCTTC.

The chain uses TRBV6-5 and TRBJ1-2; D not resolved. The CDR3 sequence is 14 residues long. Trimming removed 6 bases at V and 8 bases at J, with 19 bases between. The germline gives CDR1 MNHEY, CDR2 SVGAGI. CDR3: CASRSPGIRWGYTF. The CDR3 DNA reads as TGTGCCAGCAGGTCTCCGGGGATCCGGTGGGGCTACACCTTC.

This chain joins TRBV10-3 and TRBJ2-1; 13 bases are shared with TRBD2. After removal of 4 bases from V and 0 bases from J, the junction contained 3 bases not matched to a gene. The CDR3 has 17 amino acids. The germline V gene encodes CDR1 ENHRY and CDR2 SYGVKD. The CDR3 is CAISGRTSGSSYNEQFF. The CDR3, as DNA: TGTGCCATCAGTGGAAGGACTAGCGGGAGCTCCTACAATGAGCAGTTCTTC.

The chain couples TRBV6-5 to TRBJ2-1; 7 bases align to TRBD2. The CDR3 is made up of 14 amino acids. Losses at the gene ends were 6 bases for V and 4 bases for J; bases not matched to a gene: 6. CDR1 is MNHEY, CDR2 SVGAGI, per germline. CDR3 sequence: CASSPGLTYNEQFF. The DNA of the CDR3 is TGTGCCAGCAGCCCGGGACTAACATACAATGAGCAGTTCTTC.

This clone was picked up one time. The chain is built from TRBV19 and TRBJ1-2; 12 positions match TRBD1. CDR1 and CDR2 (germline): LNHDA, SQIVND (reference sequence). The CDR3 is 14 residues long. V was clipped by 5 bases and J by 7 bases; unmatched bases: 5. The DNA of the CDR3 is TGTGCCAGTAGTGCGGGACAGGGGGCGCGTGGCTACACCTTC. It codes for CASSAGQGARGYTF.

The DNA for the CDR3 is TGCGCCAGCAGTGGCGTCAGCGATCAGCCCCAGCATTTT. Translated: CASSGVSDQPQHF. V gene TRBV10-2 combines with J gene TRBJ1-5; D remains ambiguous. In germline, CDR1 is WSHSY, CDR2 SAAADI. The length of the CDR3 is 13 residues. Trimming pared 4 bases from V and 5 bases from J, leaving 9 bases between.

This chain connects TRBV6-1 to TRBJ1-1, with D perhaps TRBD1 (5 bases). CDR1 is MNHNS and CDR2 is SASEGT in the germline V gene. Trimming stripped 7 bases from V and 11 bases from J, with 20 bases between. The CDR3 loop spans 13 amino acids. The CDR3 here is CASNWGSDLRAFF. The CDR3 DNA follows: TGTGCCAGCAACTGGGGGTCGGACTTGAGGGCTTTCTTT.